Presented here are 30 T cell receptor beta chains from one specimen sequenced in a study of blood T cell repertoires in COVID-19. Produced via immunoSEQ multiplex PCR; TCRdb's table is partial and in-frame only. Of some 250,000 clones listed, over 75% were seen once; the top ten hold 7.5% to 9%. The material sequenced was peripheral blood. These receptors originate from a woman of 80 years or more with acute or convalescent COVID-19.

The chain uses TRBV4-1 and TRBJ2-7; 8 bases are a match to TRBD1. J lost 3 bases, V lost 5 bases, and 9 bases had no gene match. The germline gives CDR1 MGHRA, CDR2 YSYEKL. The CDR3 contains 15 residues. Here the CDR3 DNA reads TGCGCCAGCAGCGAAACGACAGGGGCGTACTACGAGCAGTACTTC. Translated, it gives CASSETTGAYYEQYF.

The genes are TRBV7-9 and TRBJ1-1; D possibly corresponds to TRBD1 (6 bases). V was pared by 3 bases and J by 7 bases, with 15 bases between. The CDR3 consists of 14 residues. Germline CDR1 reads SEHNR; CDR2 reads FQNEAQ (reference sequence). The CDR3 spells CASSFTTGSFEAFF. In nucleotides, the CDR3 is TGTGCCAGCAGCTTTACTACAGGGTCATTTGAAGCTTTCTTT.

V and J are TRBV30 and TRBJ1-2; 7 bases fit TRBD1. The germline V gene has CDR1 GTSNPN and CDR2 SVGIG (reference sequence). The CDR3 consists of 13 residues. With 1 base clipped from V and 3 bases from J, the junction kept 2 bases outside the gene matches. CDR3 protein: CAWSARGHYGYTF. For the CDR3, the DNA is TGTGCCTGGAGTGCTAGGGGGCACTATGGCTACACCTTC.

The sample holds one count of this clone. This chain joins TRBV3-1 (or the pseudogene TRBV3-2) and TRBJ2-7; 8 bases are a match to TRBD2. The CDR3 is 14 residues long. Germline V lookup: CDR1 LGHDT, CDR2 YNNKEL (reference sequence). V shed 4 bases and J 7 bases; nucleotides not matched to a gene: 9. In nucleotides, the CDR3 is TGTGCCAGCAGCCCGGGACTGTCGGGGGGGGAGCAGTACTTC. Protein product: CASSPGLSGGEQYF.

This chain links TRBV19 with TRBJ2-7; TRBD1 might be the D (6 bases). The CDR3 runs to 13 residues. Germline V gene lookup returns CDR1 LNHDA and CDR2 SQIVND (reference sequence). V was clipped by 5 bases and J by 10 bases, with 18 bases between them. In nucleotides, the CDR3 is TGTGCCAGTAGTGCCAGCACGACAGGTTCACAGTACTTC. Its protein product is CASSASTTGSQYF.

The V call is TRBV4-1, the J call TRBJ2-7; 9 bases match TRBD2. Germline trimming cut 2 bases from V and 1 base from J; bases unmatched to any gene: 6. The length of the CDR3 is 16 residues. From germline, CDR1 is MGHRA and CDR2 YSYEKL. The CDR3 spells CASSQLLAGESYEQYF. The CDR3 nucleotides are TGCGCCAGCAGCCAACTTTTAGCGGGGGAGTCCTACGAGCAGTACTTC.

V and J are TRBV6-5 and TRBJ1-1, with a tentative D call TRBD1 (6 bases). The V gene's germline CDR1 is MNHEY and CDR2 SVGAGI. With 4 bases removed from V and 0 bases from J, the gap between germline ends came to 9 bases. The CDR3 sequence is 14 residues long. The CDR3 DNA reads TGTGCCAGCAGTTGGGACATATTGAACACTGAAGCTTTCTTT. Its translation: CASSWDILNTEAFF.

V usage is TRBV6-5 and J usage is TRBJ1-6; tentative D call: TRBD1 (5 bases). Trimming took 2 bases from V and 8 from J, leaving 13 bases between them. From germline, CDR1 is MNHEY and CDR2 SVGAGI. The CDR3 sequence is 15 residues long. The CDR3 region is CASSYIPGGDSPLHF. The CDR3 DNA reads TGTGCCAGCAGTTACATCCCCGGGGGAGATTCACCCCTCCACTTT.

The genes are TRBV5-4 and TRBJ2-2, with a possible D match to TRBD1 (6 bases). Trimming left V 4 bases short and J 2 bases short, with 12 bases between. The germline CDR1 and CDR2 sequences are SGHNT and YYREEE (reference sequence). This CDR3 region has 15 residues. CDR3 sequence reads: CASSPDSINTGELFF. DNA for the CDR3: TGTGCCAGCAGCCCGGACAGCATAAACACCGGGGAGCTGTTTTTT.

The chain links TRBV10-3 to TRBJ1-3, with a possible D match to TRBD1 (5 bases). The CDR3 extends over 13 amino acids. The V gene lost 6 bases and the J gene lost 2 bases, with 8 bases spanning the gap. Germline V lookup: CDR1 ENHRY, CDR2 SYGVKD. As DNA, the CDR3 is TGTGCCATCAGATCAGGGACTGGAAACACCATATATTTT. It is translated as CAIRSGTGNTIYF.

The chain recombines TRBV6-5 with TRBJ2-7, with 10 nucleotides matching TRBD1. Germline values: CDR1 MNHEY, CDR2 SVGAGI. V lost 0 bases, J lost 0 bases, and 2 bases stayed unmatched. This CDR3 region has 16 residues. CDR3 DNA sequence: TGTGCCAGCAGTTACTCCGGGACAGGGGCCTCCTACGAGCAGTACTTC. Its translation is CASSYSGTGASYEQYF.

CDR3 residues: CASSSRTSGWGTDTQYF. The CDR3 DNA reads as TGTGCCAGCAGCTCGCGGACTAGCGGATGGGGCACAGATACGCAGTATTTT. The rearrangement links TRBV9 to TRBJ2-3; TRBD2 matches 10 bases. The V segment lost 4 bases and the J segment 1 base; nucleotides outside the gene matches: 9. CDR3 length: 17 amino acids. Germline V lookup: CDR1 SGDLS, CDR2 YYNGEE.

This chain links TRBV11-2 with TRBJ2-3; TRBD2 matches 9 bases. The junction had 2 bases not matched to a gene; V was cut back by 1 base and J by 0 bases. Germline CDR1 SGHAT, CDR2 FQNNGV. The CDR3 has 16 amino acids. DNA of the CDR3: TGTGCCAGCAGCTTAGCTAGCGGGATTAGCACAGATACGCAGTATTTT. This sequence encodes CASSLASGISTDTQYF.

The chain joins TRBV5-6 to TRBJ2-2, with 10 bases matching TRBD2. CDR3 length: 15 residues. Germline trimming cut 7 bases from V and 0 bases from J; bases unmatched to any gene: 3. The germline V gene encodes CDR1 SGHDT and CDR2 YYEEEE. The CDR3 DNA follows: TGTGCCAGCGGAACTAGCGGGACGAACACCGGGGAGCTGTTTTTT. Translated: CASGTSGTNTGELFF.

J is TRBJ2-1 and V is TRBV19; TRBD2 is a possible D gene (5 bases). The CDR3 contains 14 residues. Deletions cut 7 bases from V and 0 bases from J, with 10 bases between. Germline-derived CDR1 and CDR2 are LNHDA and SQIVND (reference sequence). The CDR3 region is CASTNLASYNEQFF. The CDR3 DNA sequence: TGTGCCAGTACCAACCTAGCCTCCTACAATGAGCAGTTCTTC.

The sample holds a few counts of this clone. The chain has TRBV10-3 and TRBJ2-3; TRBD1 is a possible D gene (5 bases). The CDR3 sequence is 14 residues long. Germline lookup yields CDR1 ENHRY and CDR2 SYGVKD. The V and J ends lost 3 bases and 2 bases respectively, with 9 bases between them. CDR3: CAISDSTVTDTQYF. CDR3 bases: TGTGCCATCAGTGATTCGACAGTCACAGATACGCAGTATTTT.

V gene TRBV28 combines with J gene TRBJ2-7; 8 bases agree with TRBD2. This CDR3 contains 15 residues. V shed 7 bases, J shed 2 bases, and the junction held 10 bases outside the gene matches. In germline, CDR1 is MDHEN, CDR2 SYDVKM. The DNA of the CDR3 is TGTGCCAGCACCCAGCGTCTAGCGGGTACCTACGAGCAGTACTTC. Translating it yields CASTQRLAGTYEQYF.

This sequence joins TRBV19 and TRBJ1-5; 9 nucleotides match TRBD1. CDR3 length: 15 amino acids. V lost 4 bases, J lost 5 bases, and 6 bases stayed unmatched. Germline lookup yields CDR1 LNHDA and CDR2 SQIVND (reference sequence). In nucleotides, the CDR3 is TGTGCCAGTAGTACAGGACAGGGGAGGGATCAGCCCCAGCATTTT. Translating it yields CASSTGQGRDQPQHF.

The V gene is TRBV5-4, the J gene TRBJ2-7, with 8 bases aligning to TRBD1. The CDR3 is 15 residues long. Germline assignment: CDR1 SGHNT and CDR2 YYREEE (reference sequence). V lost 4 bases, J lost 0 bases, and 6 bases stayed unmatched. In DNA, the CDR3 is TGTGCCAGCAGCAAGGGACAGGTGGCCTCCTACGAGCAGTACTTC. This encodes CASSKGQVASYEQYF.

This rearrangement joins TRBV28 to TRBJ1-2, with D tentatively TRBD1 (5 bases). Germline V lookup: CDR1 MDHEN, CDR2 SYDVKM. The CDR3 is 12 residues long. Between the trimmed V and J ends, which lost 6 bases and 8 bases, there was a span of 13 bases. For the CDR3, the DNA is TGTGCCAGCAGGATAGGAGGGGCCGGCTACACCTTC. It yields the protein CASRIGGAGYTF.

The chain uses TRBV7-9 and TRBJ2-7; TRBD2 might be the D (6 bases). This CDR3 is 13 amino acids long. CDR1 is SEHNR and CDR2 is FQNEAQ in the germline V gene (reference sequence). Trimming stripped 2 bases from V and 3 bases from J, with 8 bases between. CDR3 in DNA: TGTGCCAGCAGCTTACCAGCGGGCTACGAGCAGTACTTC. Its translation: CASSLPAGYEQYF. The whole variable domain, filled in from reference TRBV7-9 and TRBJ2-7, reads DTGVSQNPRHKITKRGQNVTFRCDPISEHNRLYWYRQTLGQGPEFLTYFQNEAQLEKSRLLSDRFSAERPKGSFSTLEIQRTEQGDSAMYLCASSLPAGYEQYFGPGTRLTVT.

The CDR3 region is CASSVDPGSSYEQYF. In DNA, the CDR3 is TGTGCCAGCAGCGTAGATCCGGGAAGCTCCTACGAGCAGTACTTC. V is TRBV9 and J is TRBJ2-7, with D perhaps matching TRBD2 (5 bases). Germline V gene sequence: CDR1 SGDLS, CDR2 YYNGEE. The CDR3 has 15 amino acids. V lost 0 bases and J 0 bases, leaving 10 bases between the germline ends.

This clone was seen more than once but under ten times. The rearrangement joins TRBV7-6 to TRBJ2-5; TRBD2 might be the D (6 bases). Germline V lookup: CDR1 SGHVS, CDR2 FNYEAQ. CDR3 length: 17 amino acids. V lost 2 bases and J 4 bases, leaving 20 bases between the germline ends. CDR3 residues: CASSLRDSTRQAETQYF. The CDR3 region has the DNA TGTGCCAGCAGCTTAAGGGACTCTACTAGACAAGCAGAGACCCAGTACTTC.

The chain is built from TRBV11-2 and TRBJ1-6; TRBD1 is a possible D gene (6 bases). Germline V gene data show CDR1 as SGHAT and CDR2 as FQNNGV. V gave up 11 bases and J gave up 7 bases, with 15 bases separating them. The CDR3 consists of 13 residues. This CDR3 is CASGGGRNSPLHF. The CDR3 DNA follows: TGTGCCTCTGGCGGGGGGCGAAATTCACCCCTCCACTTT.

The chain carries TRBV6-5 and TRBJ1-1; D gene unclear. This CDR3 comprises 13 residues. Germline V CDR1 and CDR2: MNHEY, SVGAGI. Deletions cut 9 bases from V and 5 bases from J, with 16 bases between. CDR3 DNA: TGTGCCAGTGCTAGGTGGCAGCGTACTGAAGCTTTCTTT. The encoded protein is CASARWQRTEAFF.

The rearrangement joins TRBV3-1 (or the pseudogene TRBV3-2) to TRBJ2-2, with TRBD2 matching 11 bases. The germline V gene has CDR1 LGHDT and CDR2 YNNKEL (reference sequence). The CDR3 totals 18 residues. V trimming: 1 base; J trimming: 2 bases; junction bases outside the gene matches: 6. The CDR3 region has the DNA TGTGCCAGCAGCCAAGGAAATAGCGGGAGGGTAAACACCGGGGAGCTGTTTTTT. Translating it yields CASSQGNSGRVNTGELFF.

The chain carries TRBV5-1 and TRBJ1-5; weak D call: TRBD1 (6 bases). Germline V CDR1 and CDR2: SGHRS, YFSETQ. Between the trimmed V and J ends, which lost 3 bases and 6 bases, there was a span of 13 bases. The CDR3 spans 14 residues. CDR3 sequence (DNA): TGCGCCAGCAGCTGGGGAGGGGGAGGTCAGCCCCAGCATTTT. Translated, it gives CASSWGGGGQPQHF. The entire variable domain, with the rest obtained from reference TRBV5-1 and TRBJ1-5, is as follows: KAGVTQTPRYLIKTRGQQVTLSCSPISGHRSVSWYQQTPGQGLQFLFEYFSETQRNKGNFPGRFSGRQFSNSRSEMNVSTLELGDSALYLCASSWGGGGQPQHFGDGTRLSIL.

The rearrangement uses TRBV11-2 and TRBJ2-6, with unresolved D. Per germline, CDR1 SGHAT and CDR2 FQNNGV. The length of the CDR3 is 17 residues. The V gene lost 1 base and the J gene lost 0 bases, with 10 bases spanning the gap. DNA for the CDR3: TGTGCCAGCAGCTTAGGACAACCGGCCTCTGGGGCCAACGTCCTGACTTTC. Translating gives CASSLGQPASGANVLTF.

The chain joins TRBV5-1 to TRBJ2-3; TRBD2 matches 7 bases. Trimming removed 0 bases from V and 0 bases from J; junction bases left unmatched: 10. CDR1 and CDR2 from the germline V gene are SGHRS and YFSETQ. The CDR3 is made up of 18 amino acids. The CDR3 DNA follows: TGCGCCAGCAGCTTGGCCGGGACTACTACCCTTAGCACAGATACGCAGTATTTT. This encodes CASSLAGTTTLSTDTQYF.

The chain carries TRBV2 and TRBJ2-2; TRBD2 agrees at 8 bases. The V segment lost 7 bases and the J segment 1 base; nucleotides outside the gene matches: 2. The CDR3 covers 14 residues. Germline V lookup: CDR1 SNHLY, CDR2 FYNNEI. The CDR3 DNA sequence: TGTGCCAGCAAACTAGCGGTGAACACCGGGGAGCTGTTTTTT. Amino acid sequence: CASKLAVNTGELFF.